The rows below give T cell receptor beta chains drawn from one sample of a study of control samples from healthy donors and cancer patients. Clones were read by immunoSEQ multiplex PCR, and TCRdb kept only the in-frame ones, dropping some. The table lists around 190,000 clones, 90% of them singletons. The sample consisted of blood. All receptors come from a woman aged 45-59 years in good health. Both conserved end residues are part of each CDR3. The order of the fields is D gene, V gene, J gene, CDR3 protein. D genes are given only for firm matches.

NA	TRBV27	TRBJ2-7	CASSLSSSRGGREQYF
NA	TRBV5-5	TRBJ1-2	CASSTSGGPRTYYGYTF
NA	TRBV9	TRBJ2-3	CASSVRPVGADTQYF
TRBD1	TRBV5-1	TRBJ1-1	CASSVGDRGEAFF
NA	TRBV6-5	TRBJ1-3	CASRSLGEGNTIYF
TRBD2	TRBV10-3	TRBJ2-5	CASQLAGGQTQYF
NA	TRBV12-3/TRBV12-4	TRBJ1-6	CASSLGLSALHF
NA	TRBV4-2	TRBJ2-2	CASSQKGVATGELFF
TRBD1	TRBV24-1	TRBJ1-2	CATSDLGTGSSNYGYTF
NA	TRBV5-4	TRBJ1-6	CASRSPGSPLHF
NA	TRBV7-6	TRBJ2-5	CASSSQTSAGETQYF
TRBD2	TRBV28	TRBJ2-4	CASSPWDGGGNIQYF
NA	TRBV27	TRBJ2-7	CASSLSRDLLDEQYF
TRBD2	TRBV27	TRBJ2-7	CASSTLAGFKYEQYF
TRBD1	TRBV6-2/TRBV6-3	TRBJ1-2	CASSLLQGAGGYTF
TRBD2	TRBV7-3	TRBJ2-5	CASSPLAGYQETQYF
NA	TRBV7-2	TRBJ1-6	CASSLTAGNSPLHF
NA	TRBV4-3	TRBJ1-3	CASSQDSDTIYF
NA	TRBV14	TRBJ2-6	CASSGRSSGANVLTF
NA	TRBV4-2	TRBJ2-1	CASSQDRFASAYNEQFF
NA	TRBV29-1	TRBJ1-2	CSGNQGSDGYTF
TRBD1	TRBV6-2/TRBV6-3	TRBJ2-1	CASSYSSRGPTGGQFF
NA	TRBV19	TRBJ1-4	CASSRLSSGGRATNEKLFF
NA	TRBV5-1	TRBJ1-1	CASGREGVTEAFF
NA	TRBV7-3	TRBJ2-5	CASSSGTQETQYF
NA	TRBV15	TRBJ1-3	CATSTGSPVGTGNTIYF
TRBD2	TRBV13	TRBJ2-1	CASSGPTSGSYNEQFF
NA	TRBV15	TRBJ1-2	CATSGVSRRNGYTF
NA	TRBV7-8	TRBJ1-4	CASSLRWLTTNEKLFF
TRBD1	TRBV5-1	TRBJ2-4	CASSRTGTGMAKNIQYF
NA	TRBV7-9	TRBJ2-3	CASSPLGADTQYF
NA	TRBV15	TRBJ1-1	CVTQEQGNTEAFF
NA	TRBV14	TRBJ2-3	CASSSLDTQYF
NA	TRBV20-1	TRBJ1-1	CSARDDTEAFF
TRBD2	TRBV14	TRBJ2-2	CASSYGTSGRKTGELFF
NA	TRBV7-2	TRBJ2-3	CASSPPSRGTQYF
TRBD1	TRBV7-9	TRBJ1-1	CASSASGQGGTEAFF
NA	TRBV30	TRBJ1-3	CAWSDGAFIGGSGNTIYF
TRBD2	TRBV5-4	TRBJ2-5	CASSLRLAGSLETQYF
NA	TRBV5-1	TRBJ1-4	CASSRDSNEKLFF
TRBD1	TRBV11-2	TRBJ1-1	CASSPGQAEAFF
TRBD1	TRBV19	TRBJ1-5	CASSLRDRVSGQPQHF
NA	TRBV25-1	TRBJ1-2	CASSDYQAARVGYTF
NA	TRBV14	TRBJ2-6	CASSQDIGFSGANVLTF
NA	TRBV27	TRBJ2-7	CASSWNGVGPYEQYF
NA	TRBV5-8	TRBJ1-5	CASRKQGDQPQHF
NA	TRBV7-9	TRBJ2-7	CASSPNQWYEQYF
TRBD1	TRBV18	TRBJ2-4	CASSPGQIGNIQYF
NA	TRBV2	TRBJ1-1	CASTETGTEAFF
NA	TRBV27	TRBJ1-1	CASSFVPDTEAFF
NA	TRBV28	TRBJ1-1	CASTGPPATEAFF